The 22 T cell receptor beta chains below all came from one sample that was sequenced in a study of PD-L1 blockade in urothelial cancer. Time point reported: pretreatment peripheral blood. The table came from immunoSEQ multiplex PCR; TCRdb's copy has only in-frame clones and leaves some out. The repertoire holds fewer than 65,000 clones, with over 75% as singletons. Material: PBMCs, obtained around atezolizumab (anti-PD-L1) treatment. Source of these receptors: a man aged 65 to 79 with urothelial cancer.

This clone was seen a handful of times. The chain links TRBV7-8 to TRBJ1-4; D might be TRBD1 (5 bases). CDR3 length: 14 residues. V was trimmed by 3 bases and J by 1 base, leaving 6 bases between them. The germline V gene encodes CDR1 SGHVS and CDR2 FQNEAQ. The CDR3, as DNA: TGTGCCAGCAGCTTGACAGTAACTAATGAAAAACTGTTTTTT. Encoded protein: CASSLTVTNEKLFF.

V and J are TRBV2 and TRBJ2-7; 11 bases are a match to TRBD1. This CDR3 has 15 amino acids. CDR1 is SNHLY and CDR2 is FYNNEI in the germline V gene. The junction had 9 bases not matched to a gene; V was cut back by 8 bases and J by 3 bases. CDR3 DNA: TGTGCCAGCCTACTAGGACAGGGGGCTCTCTACGAGCAGTACTTC. Translated: CASLLGQGALYEQYF.

The chain is built from TRBV28 and TRBJ1-1; D uncertain. The CDR3 extends over 12 amino acids. Germline CDR1 and CDR2: MDHEN and SYDVKM. Trimming took off 5 bases at V and 1 base at J, with 5 bases between the two ends. CDR3 DNA sequence: TGTGCCAGCAGTCTTTGGAACACTGAAGCTTTCTTT. It is translated as CASSLWNTEAFF.

This clone has more than one count but fewer than ten. Written as DNA, the CDR3 is TGTGCCAGCAGCTCGTACGCCACTATACAGGGTGTCCCCGGGGAGCTGTTTTTT. Encoded protein: CASSSYATIQGVPGELFF. V and J are TRBV7-9 and TRBJ2-2, with D possibly being TRBD1 (6 bases). This CDR3 has 18 residues. Germline V gene data show CDR1 as SEHNR and CDR2 as FQNEAQ (reference sequence). Trimming pared 4 bases from V and 6 bases from J, leaving 24 bases between.

The rearrangement uses TRBV4-1 and TRBJ1-1, with TRBD1 identical over 9 bases. CDR1 is MGHRA, CDR2 YSYEKL, per germline. This CDR3 has 17 amino acids. Trimming at V came to 2 bases and at J to 3 bases, leaving 10 bases not matched to a gene. CDR3 in DNA: TGCGCCAGCAGCCAATCGACAGGGGGGGACGGTGACACTGAAGCTTTCTTT. It specifies CASSQSTGGDGDTEAFF.

The chain has TRBV5-1 and TRBJ2-1, with D possibly being TRBD2 (5 bases). Germline-derived CDR1 and CDR2 are SGHRS and YFSETQ. V lost 7 bases and J 8 bases, leaving 19 bases between the germline ends. The CDR3 is 14 residues long. The CDR3 region is CASVLTGIGDEQFF. The CDR3 coding sequence is TGCGCCAGCGTACTAACGGGGATAGGCGATGAGCAGTTCTTC.

The sample holds a few counts of this clone. The rearrangement uses TRBV10-3 and TRBJ2-5; TRBD2 matches at 9 bases. This CDR3 spans 16 amino acids. In germline, CDR1 is ENHRY, CDR2 SYGVKD. Trimming cost V 3 bases and J 0 bases; bases outside gene matches: 5. For the CDR3, the DNA is TGTGCCATCAGTGAATTAGCGGGGGAGTACCAAGAGACCCAGTACTTC. Translating it yields CAISELAGEYQETQYF.

The CDR3 DNA sequence: TGTGCCAGCATGACAGATTTTGATCAGCCCCAGCATTTT. This codes for CASMTDFDQPQHF. The rearrangement links TRBV2 to TRBJ1-5, with D possibly TRBD1 on 5 matching bases. CDR1 and CDR2 from the germline V gene are SNHLY and FYNNEI. The V end was cut by 7 bases, the J end by 5 bases, with 12 bases between. The length of the CDR3 is 13 residues.

The chain couples TRBV5-1 to TRBJ1-2; no clear D gene. Germline lookup yields CDR1 SGHRS and CDR2 YFSETQ. V gave up 1 base and J gave up 3 bases, with 10 bases separating them. The CDR3 sequence is 14 residues long. This chain's CDR3 is CASSLSGSDYGYTF. CDR3 DNA sequence: TGCGCCAGCAGCTTGTCCGGGAGCGACTATGGCTACACCTTC. Together with reference TRBV5-1 and TRBJ1-2, the CDR3 gives the full variable domain: KAGVTQTPRYLIKTRGQQVTLSCSPISGHRSVSWYQQTPGQGLQFLFEYFSETQRNKGNFPGRFSGRQFSNSRSEMNVSTLELGDSALYLCASSLSGSDYGYTFGSGTRLTVV.

The chain is built from TRBV2 and TRBJ2-1; 12 bases agree with TRBD1. V dropped 5 bases and J dropped 5; count of bases not matched to a gene: 1. This CDR3 has 14 residues. Germline CDR1 and CDR2: SNHLY and FYNNEI. DNA for the CDR3: TGTGCCAGCAGTTGGGACAGGGGGCACAATGAGCAGTTCTTC. Translation: CASSWDRGHNEQFF.

J is TRBJ2-7 and V is TRBV28, with TRBD1 identical over 7 bases. The CDR3 contains 15 residues. In germline, CDR1 is MDHEN, CDR2 SYDVKM. Trimming took 8 bases from V and 0 from J; bases not matched to a gene: 10. The CDR3 reads CASGSTGMSSYEQYF. The CDR3 DNA follows: TGTGCCAGCGGATCGACAGGGATGAGCTCCTACGAGCAGTACTTC. Drawing the rest from reference TRBV28 and TRBJ2-7, the complete variable domain is DVKVTQSSRYLVKRTGEKVFLECVQDMDHENMFWYRQDPGLGLRLIYFSYDVKMKEKGDIPEGYSVSREKKERFSLILESASTNQTSMYLCASGSTGMSSYEQYFGPGTRLTVT.

The chain links TRBV4-3 to TRBJ2-7; D is perhaps TRBD2 (6 bases). V dropped 4 bases and J dropped 2 bases, with 12 bases sitting between them. The CDR3 sequence is 14 residues long. Per the germline V gene, CDR1 is LGHNA and CDR2 is YSLEER. As DNA, the CDR3 is TGCGCCAGCAGCCCCCGTAGCGGTCCCTACGAGCAGTACTTC. This encodes CASSPRSGPYEQYF.

CDR3 amino acids: CASSPLTGGGANTGELFF. The DNA of the CDR3 is TGCGCCAGCAGCCCCTTGACAGGGGGAGGCGCGAACACCGGGGAGCTGTTTTTT. The chain recombines TRBV5-1 with TRBJ2-2, with TRBD1 identical over 9 bases. Trimming took 4 bases from V and 0 from J; bases not matched to a gene: 10. The germline V gene has CDR1 SGHRS and CDR2 YFSETQ. This CDR3 region has 18 residues.

J is TRBJ2-7 and V is TRBV6-6; maybe TRBD2 (6 bases). CDR3 size: 12 residues. The V gene lost 4 bases and the J gene lost 7 bases, with 11 bases spanning the gap. Germline CDR1 and CDR2: MNHNY and SVGAGI (reference sequence). This chain's CDR3 is CASSSLGGEQYF. CDR3 coding DNA: TGTGCCAGCAGTTCCCTGGGGGGTGAGCAGTACTTC.

This clone was observed once. The rearrangement joins TRBV6-5 to TRBJ1-1; 8 positions agree with TRBD1. Germline CDR1 MNHEY, CDR2 SVGAGI. With V trimmed by 1 base and J by 9 bases, 10 bases remained unmatched. The CDR3 is 15 residues long. CDR3 residues: CASSYLGTGAIKAFF. Written as DNA, the CDR3 is TGTGCCAGCAGTTACTTGGGGACAGGAGCCATAAAAGCTTTCTTT.

The V and J genes are TRBV18 and TRBJ2-5, with D possibly TRBD1 on 5 matching bases. This CDR3 comprises 12 residues. With 1 base removed from V and 5 bases from J, the gap between germline ends came to 5 bases. The germline CDR1 and CDR2 sequences are KGHSH and LQKENI. CDR3 in DNA: TGTGCCAGCTCACCACAGGGGGAGACCCAGTACTTC. Translation: CASSPQGETQYF.

V usage is TRBV7-6 and J usage is TRBJ2-1; 8 nucleotides align to TRBD2. Germline CDR1 is SGHVS and CDR2 is FNYEAQ. V gave up 5 bases and J gave up 5 bases; unmatched junction bases: 11. This CDR3 spans 16 amino acids. CDR3 DNA sequence: TGTGCCAGCAGCAAAAGGGATGGGCGGGAGGACAATGAGCAGTTCTTC. This translates into CASSKRDGREDNEQFF.

This chain uses TRBV18 with TRBJ1-5; the match to TRBD1 covers 9 bases. The germline V gene has CDR1 KGHSH and CDR2 LQKENI. The CDR3 is 15 amino acids. V trimming: 5 bases; J trimming: 5 bases; junction bases outside the gene matches: 7. CDR3 residues: CASSGRGQGHQPQHF. For the CDR3, the DNA is TGTGCCAGCTCAGGCAGGGGACAGGGTCATCAGCCCCAGCATTTT.

This rearrangement joins TRBV11-3 to TRBJ2-1; 16 bases are a match to TRBD2. Germline V gives CDR1 SGHNT, CDR2 YENEEA. The CDR3 length is 17 residues. J was trimmed by 8 bases and V by 5 bases; bases with no gene match: 9. The CDR3 nucleotides read TGTGCCAGCAGCCCCGGGACTAGCGGGAGGGTGATGTATGAGCAGTTCTTC. The encoded protein is CASSPGTSGRVMYEQFF.

J is TRBJ2-7 and V is TRBV5-1, with 9 bases identical to TRBD1. Looked up from germline, CDR1 is SGHRS and CDR2 is YFSETQ. The CDR3 sequence is 14 residues long. Trimming removed 4 bases from V and 7 bases from J; junction bases left unmatched: 9. CDR3 coding DNA: TGCGCCAGCAGCCCCGGGACAGGGTCGTGGGAGCAGTACTTC. Its protein is CASSPGTGSWEQYF.

V is TRBV19 and J is TRBJ1-1; 9 positions match TRBD1. The V gene end was trimmed by 5 bases and the J gene end by 5 bases; junction bases not matched to a gene: 6. CDR1 and CDR2 from the germline V gene are LNHDA and SQIVND (reference sequence). This CDR3 region has 14 residues. The chain's CDR3 is CASSPDRGGTEAFF. DNA for the CDR3: TGTGCCAGTAGTCCGGACAGGGGCGGGACTGAAGCTTTCTTT.

This chain uses TRBV2 with TRBJ2-7, with D tentatively TRBD2 (5 bases). CDR1 is SNHLY, CDR2 FYNNEI, per germline. This CDR3 comprises 13 residues. V was cut by 8 bases and J by 4 bases, with 15 bases left in between. The CDR3 coding sequence is TGTGCCAGCGCTCAAGAACGCGGGTACGAGCAGTACTTC. The encoded protein is CASAQERGYEQYF.